This record looks at one TCR beta chain sequence and its context. Its antigen is as yet unknown. The sample originates from a study of radiotherapy plus CTLA-4 blockade in lung cancer. Overall study: Disease control was present in around a third of patients, and objective responses in roughly 17%. Regarding the study as a whole: Per reports, early blood T cell clone dynamics, plus interferon-beta, forecast response most strongly. Blood saw expansion of tumor-derived TCR clones after radiotherapy plus ipilimumab.

The assay was immunoSEQ multiplex PCR, and TCRdb's table has in-frame clones only and misses some. Among 70,000 to 90,000 clones listed, around nine tenths were seen once. Trimming cost V 6 bases and J 0 bases; bases outside gene matches: 3. The CDR3 runs 15 residues. Looked up from germline, CDR1 is SGHRS and CDR2 is YFSETQ. Ipilimumab CTLA-4 blockade and focal radiation were given to patients with chemo-refractory metastatic non-small-cell lung cancer. The sequence derives from a human donor with non-small cell lung cancer who had stable disease on radiotherapy plus ipilimumab. The chain uses TRBV5-1 and TRBJ2-1; 10 nucleotides agree with TRBD2. This material consisted of peripheral blood, taken from a patient treated with radiotherapy plus ipilimumab. In DNA, the CDR3 is TGCGCCAGCACCTCTAGCGGGGGCTCCTACAATGAGCAGTTCTTC. This translates into CASTSSGGSYNEQFF. Full variable domain (remainder filled in from reference TRBV5-1 and TRBJ2-1): KAGVTQTPRYLIKTRGQQVTLSCSPISGHRSVSWYQQTPGQGLQFLFEYFSETQRNKGNFPGRFSGRQFSNSRSEMNVSTLELGDSALYLCASTSSGGSYNEQFFGPGTRLTVL.